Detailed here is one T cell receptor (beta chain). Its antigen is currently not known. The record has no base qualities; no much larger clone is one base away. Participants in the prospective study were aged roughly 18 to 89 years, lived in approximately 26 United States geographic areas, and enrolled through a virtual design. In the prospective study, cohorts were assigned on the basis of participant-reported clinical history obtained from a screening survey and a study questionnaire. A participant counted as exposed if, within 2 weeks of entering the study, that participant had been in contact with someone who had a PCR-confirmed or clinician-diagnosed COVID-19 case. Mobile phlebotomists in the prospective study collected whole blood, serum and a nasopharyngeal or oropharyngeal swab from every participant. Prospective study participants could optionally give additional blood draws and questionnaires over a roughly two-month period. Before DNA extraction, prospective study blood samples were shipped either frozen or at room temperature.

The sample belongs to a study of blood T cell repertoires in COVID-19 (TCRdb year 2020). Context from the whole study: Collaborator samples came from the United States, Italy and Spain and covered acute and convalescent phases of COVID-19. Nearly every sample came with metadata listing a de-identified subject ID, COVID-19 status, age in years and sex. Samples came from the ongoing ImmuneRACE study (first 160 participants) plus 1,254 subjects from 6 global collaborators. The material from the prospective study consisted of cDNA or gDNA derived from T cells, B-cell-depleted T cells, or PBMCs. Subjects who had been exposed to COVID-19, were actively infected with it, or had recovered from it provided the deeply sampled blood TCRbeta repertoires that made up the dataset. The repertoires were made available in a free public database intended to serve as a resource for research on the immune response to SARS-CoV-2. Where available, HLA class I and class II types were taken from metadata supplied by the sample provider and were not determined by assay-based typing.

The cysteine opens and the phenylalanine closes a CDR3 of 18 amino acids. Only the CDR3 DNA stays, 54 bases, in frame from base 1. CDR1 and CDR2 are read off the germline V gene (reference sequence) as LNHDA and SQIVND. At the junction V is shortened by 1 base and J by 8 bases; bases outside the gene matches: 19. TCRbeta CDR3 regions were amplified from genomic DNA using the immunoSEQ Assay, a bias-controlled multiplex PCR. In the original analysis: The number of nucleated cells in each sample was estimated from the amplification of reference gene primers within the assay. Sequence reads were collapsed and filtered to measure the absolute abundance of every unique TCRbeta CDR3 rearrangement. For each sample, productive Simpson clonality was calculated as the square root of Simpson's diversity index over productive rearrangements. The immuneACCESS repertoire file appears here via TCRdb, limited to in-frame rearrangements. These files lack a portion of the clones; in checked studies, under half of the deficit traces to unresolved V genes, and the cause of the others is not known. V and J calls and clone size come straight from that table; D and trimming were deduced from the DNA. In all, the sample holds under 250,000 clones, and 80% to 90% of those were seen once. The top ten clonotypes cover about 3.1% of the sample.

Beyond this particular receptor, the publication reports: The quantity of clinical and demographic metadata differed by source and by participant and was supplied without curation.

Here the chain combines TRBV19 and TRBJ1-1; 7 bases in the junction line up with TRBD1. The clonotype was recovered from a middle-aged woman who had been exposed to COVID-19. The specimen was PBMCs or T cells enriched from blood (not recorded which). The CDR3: CASSIGSPGQLSDPEAFF. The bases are TGTGCCAGTAGTATAGGGTCCCCGGGACAGCTCTCCGACCCCGAAGCTTTCTTT.